The sequence of this TCR beta chain was determined in a study of T cell clonotyping in hematopoietic cell transplantation. Study at large: Pretransplant recipient samples were taken after cytoreduction. Broader study findings: Graft donor and pretransplant recipient Inverse Simpson Index values predicted broader posttransplant TCR diversity. CD4 and CD8 repertoire contributions could not be separated without sorting.

Only in-frame clones appear in the TCRdb table, and some are missing; sequencing was by immunoSEQ multiplex PCR. The sample includes some 29,000 clones, more than 65% of them seen just once. Time point reported: recipient sample about 28 days before transplant, after cytoreduction. The CDR3 covers 12 residues. Germline values: CDR1 SGHRS, CDR2 YFSETQ. Deletions cut 7 bases from V and 7 bases from J, with 12 bases between. Points on this clone: The antigen remains unidentified.

Material: peripheral blood mononuclear cells, obtained before stem cell transplant. This clonotype originated in a middle-aged man with acute myeloid leukemia. Some clones in this sample may be carry-over from other donors' samples. The chain employs TRBV5-1 and TRBJ2-1; D is perhaps TRBD2 (6 bases). The DNA for the CDR3 is TGCGCCAGCGGACTGGGGGGAAATGAGCAGTTCTTC. Encoded protein: CASGLGGNEQFF.